One sample yielded the 29 T cell receptor beta chains listed below, sequenced in a study of CD8+ T cells in alopecia areata. Sequencing used cDNA as its template, made by extracting RNA and reverse transcribing it. Clones were sequenced by immunoSEQ multiplex PCR, and TCRdb holds only the in-frame ones, with some missing. The sample holds about 160,000 clones; about three fifths are singletons and the top ten take about 0.94%. Stated treatment: oral pan-JAK inhibitor, 5-10 mg twice daily. Sequenced here: CD4+ T cells sorted from blood, sampled at week 4, from a patient treated with tofacitinib. These receptors were taken from a human donor with alopecia areata.

The CDR3 is CASSKRDRAYEQYF. The CDR3 DNA is TGTGCCAGCAGCAAAAGGGATAGGGCCTACGAGCAGTACTTC. V usage is TRBV7-2 and J usage is TRBJ2-7; unclear D gene. V was pared by 5 bases and J by 2 bases, with 13 bases between. The V gene's germline CDR1 is SGHTA and CDR2 FQGNSA. CDR3 size: 14 residues.

This clone was seen just once. The J gene is TRBJ2-5, the V gene TRBV7-2; possible D gene TRBD2, 6 bases. CDR3 length: 16 amino acids. CDR1 is SGHTA and CDR2 is FQGNSA in the germline V gene. Trimming pared 5 bases from V and 7 bases from J, leaving 23 bases between. The CDR3 loop is CASSPGVSGHGGTQYF. DNA of the CDR3: TGTGCCAGCAGCCCCGGGGTTAGCGGCCATGGTGGGACCCAGTACTTC.

The chain has TRBV2 and TRBJ2-2, with D hard to call. The CDR3 consists of 13 residues. Germline V gene data show CDR1 as SNHLY and CDR2 as FYNNEI. V dropped 6 bases and J dropped 7 bases, with 12 bases sitting between them. The DNA of the CDR3 is TGTGCCAGCAGCCCCGCGCCTTACGGGGAGCTGTTTTTT. It codes for CASSPAPYGELFF. Drawing the rest from reference TRBV2 and TRBJ2-2, the complete variable domain is EPEVTQTPSHQVTQMGQEVILRCVPISNHLYFYWYRQILGQKVEFLVSFYNNEISEKSEIFDDQFSVERPDGSNFTLKIRSTKLEDSAMYFCASSPAPYGELFFGEGSRLTVL.

This clone was picked up one time. V usage is TRBV18 and J usage is TRBJ1-1; D gene uncertain. The germline V and J ends were trimmed by 4 bases and 0 bases, with 3 bases remaining between them. The CDR3 covers 12 residues. In germline, CDR1 is KGHSH, CDR2 LQKENI. DNA for the CDR3: TGTGCCAGCTCACTAGTGAACACTGAAGCTTTCTTT. Its translation is CASSLVNTEAFF. Full variable domain (rest looked up from reference TRBV18 and TRBJ1-1): NAGVMQNPRHLVRRRGQEARLRCSPMKGHSHVYWYRQLPEEGLKFMVYLQKENIIDESGMPKERFSAEFPKEGPSILRIQQVVRGDSAAYFCASSLVNTEAFFGQGTRLTVV.

In its sample, this clone was seen a few times. V usage is TRBV5-1 and J usage is TRBJ1-1; D gene uncertain. Trimming removed 0 bases at V and 0 bases at J, with 6 bases between. The CDR3 totals 14 residues. CDR1 and CDR2 (germline): SGHRS, YFSETQ. CDR3 DNA sequence: TGCGCCAGCAGCTTGGCCCGAATGAACACTGAAGCTTTCTTT. This gives the protein CASSLARMNTEAFF.

The genes are TRBV9 and TRBJ2-1; TRBD1 or TRBD2 may be the D gene (5 bases each). The CDR3 runs 15 residues. Per germline, CDR1 SGDLS and CDR2 YYNGEE. V was clipped by 4 bases and J by 4 bases, with 15 bases between them. The CDR3 nucleotides are TGTGCCAGCAGCCCCCGGGACCCCAAGTACAATGAGCAGTTCTTC. It specifies CASSPRDPKYNEQFF.

J is TRBJ1-1 and V is TRBV11-2; no firm D call. The CDR3 covers 15 residues. CDR1 SGHAT and CDR2 FQNNGV come from the germline V gene. Deletions cut 2 bases from V and 1 base from J, with 11 bases between. The CDR3 nucleotides read TGTGCCAGCAGCTTAAGAACGAGGTGGAACACTGAAGCTTTCTTT. Translated: CASSLRTRWNTEAFF.

This clone was seen a few times. The V gene is TRBV5-6, the J gene TRBJ2-7; TRBD1 might be the D (6 bases). CDR3 size: 14 residues. Germline CDR1 and CDR2: SGHDT and YYEEEE. The germline V and J ends were trimmed by 5 bases and 1 base, with 13 bases remaining between them. The CDR3 DNA follows: TGTGCCAGCAGGCTGCAGGGGCAATCCTACGAGCAGTACTTC. The encoded protein is CASRLQGQSYEQYF.

V is TRBV2 and J is TRBJ1-5; D ambiguous. The CDR3 loop spans 14 amino acids. V was clipped by 8 bases and J by 8 bases, with 19 bases between them. Germline CDR1 SNHLY, CDR2 FYNNEI. Written as DNA, the CDR3 is TGTGCCAGCGGCGGGTTTGGGGTTGGGGAGCCCCAGCATTTT. Protein sequence: CASGGFGVGEPQHF.

A few counts support this clone. The chain links TRBV2 to TRBJ1-5; D uncertain. Trimming removed 3 bases at V and 10 bases at J, with 16 bases between. Per the germline V gene, CDR1 is SNHLY and CDR2 is FYNNEI. CDR3 length: 14 residues. DNA of the CDR3: TGTGCCAGCAGTGACCCGACCGTCTCCCGTCCCCAGCATTTT. Encoded protein: CASSDPTVSRPQHF.

The chain recombines TRBV29-1 with TRBJ2-5; no clear D gene. There are 14 residues in the CDR3. Germline V gene sequence: CDR1 SQVTM, CDR2 ANQGSEA. Trimming took 8 bases from V and 2 from J, leaving 18 bases between them. The DNA for the CDR3 is TGCAGCTTTAACGGGTTTTCCAGTCAAGAGACCCAGTACTTC. This sequence encodes CSFNGFSSQETQYF.

The chain joins TRBV25-1 to TRBJ1-1, with D uncertain. CDR3 size: 15 residues. V lost 3 bases and J lost 1, with 12 bases in between. Germline CDR1 and CDR2: MGHDK and SYGVNS. CDR3 protein: CASSDLGRTNTEAFF. CDR3 coding DNA: TGTGCCAGCAGTGACTTAGGACGGACGAACACTGAAGCTTTCTTT.

J is TRBJ2-4 and V is TRBV6-5; D tentatively reads TRBD1 or TRBD2 (5 bases each). Per the germline V gene, CDR1 is MNHEY and CDR2 is SVGAGI. With 7 bases removed from V and 6 bases from J, the gap between germline ends came to 13 bases. The CDR3 is 13 residues long. DNA for the CDR3: TGTGCCAGCACCCAGACGGGGACAAACATTCAGTACTTC. Its translation is CASTQTGTNIQYF.

This chain connects TRBV5-6 to TRBJ1-6, with D perhaps TRBD1 (5 bases). There are 15 residues in the CDR3. Trimming removed 0 bases at V and 6 bases at J, with 10 bases between. The germline CDR1 and CDR2 sequences are SGHDT and YYEEEE. The CDR3 protein is CASSLAGRTNSPLHF. The CDR3 coding sequence is TGTGCCAGCAGCTTGGCGGGACGGACTAATTCACCCCTCCACTTT.

This clone was detected only a few times. The chain is built from TRBV2 and TRBJ1-1; D remains unclear. CDR3 length: 13 residues. V shed 3 bases and J shed 2 bases, with 7 bases lying between them. Germline loops: CDR1 SNHLY, CDR2 FYNNEI. CDR3 region: CASSETPNTEAFF. DNA of the CDR3: TGTGCCAGCAGTGAGACACCTAACACTGAAGCTTTCTTT.

The chain is built from TRBV6-6 and TRBJ2-2, with D possibly matching TRBD1 (6 bases). The germline V gene encodes CDR1 MNHNY and CDR2 SVGAGI (reference sequence). This CDR3 has 15 residues. V lost 6 bases to trimming and J lost 6 bases, with 17 bases between them. The chain's CDR3 is CASRQQGYSAGELFF. DNA for the CDR3: TGTGCCAGCAGACAACAGGGCTACTCCGCCGGGGAGCTGTTTTTT.

This chain connects TRBV5-1 to TRBJ1-6, with D hard to call. The CDR3 is 15 residues long. CDR1 is SGHRS and CDR2 is YFSETQ in the germline V gene. Deletions cut 7 bases from V and 6 bases from J, with 17 bases between. CDR3 coding DNA: TGCGCCAGCGGGATGAGCCCCAGTTCTAATTCACCCCTCCACTTT. As protein: CASGMSPSSNSPLHF.

Only a few counts were recorded for this clone. This CDR3 is CSVEFMWGEQFF. The CDR3 DNA sequence: TGCAGCGTTGAATTTATGTGGGGGGAGCAGTTCTTC. This chain connects TRBV29-1 to TRBJ2-1; D might be TRBD1 or TRBD2, each matching 5 bases. There are 12 residues in the CDR3. V dropped 2 bases and J dropped 10 bases, with 12 bases sitting between them. Germline V gives CDR1 SQVTM, CDR2 ANQGSEA.

Only one count was recorded for this clone. The CDR3 reads CAWSVRVLRDTGELFF. The CDR3 DNA reads as TGTGCCTGGAGTGTAAGGGTCCTCCGGGACACCGGGGAGCTGTTTTTT. The rearrangement links TRBV30 to TRBJ2-2, with unresolved D. V was pared by 0 bases and J by 3 bases, with 14 bases between. Germline V gene lookup returns CDR1 GTSNPN and CDR2 SVGIG (reference sequence). CDR3 length: 16 residues.

This clone occurred a few times. The chain couples TRBV5-1 to TRBJ2-5, with TRBD2 as a possible D gene (5 bases). From germline, CDR1 is SGHRS and CDR2 YFSETQ. V shed 0 bases and J shed 1 base, with 7 bases lying between them. CDR3 size: 14 residues. CDR3 DNA sequence: TGCGCCAGCAGCTTGGGAGGGTTCCAAGAGACCCAGTACTTC. Amino acid sequence: CASSLGGFQETQYF.

The CDR3 bases are TGTGCCAGCAGTTACTCGGGCCTAGCGAAGAACGAGCAGTACTTC. Protein sequence: CASSYSGLAKNEQYF. This rearrangement joins TRBV6-5 to TRBJ2-7; tentative D call: TRBD2 (6 bases). CDR3 length: 15 residues. With 0 bases removed from V and 5 bases from J, the gap between germline ends came to 14 bases. Germline V gene data show CDR1 as MNHEY and CDR2 as SVGAGI.

The chain couples TRBV6-1 to TRBJ2-3; 9 bases agree with TRBD1. Germline CDR1 is MNHNS and CDR2 is SASEGT. The trim removed 7 bases at V and 1 base at J, leaving 3 bases unmatched. The length of the CDR3 is 14 residues. The CDR3 loop reads CASKRTGGTDTQYF. The DNA of the CDR3 is TGTGCCAGCAAACGGACAGGGGGCACAGATACGCAGTATTTT.

The rearrangement uses TRBV29-1 and TRBJ1-5; tentatively, D is TRBD1 (6 bases). Germline-derived CDR1 and CDR2 are SQVTM and ANQGSEA. Deletions cut 4 bases from V and 4 bases from J, with 11 bases between. This CDR3 has 13 residues. CDR3 nucleotides: TGCAGCGTTGGACAGGTGAGAAATCAGCCCCAGCATTTT. It specifies CSVGQVRNQPQHF.

Comment on this clone: In the same sample, other DNA sequences code for this CDR3. V usage is TRBV29-1 and J usage is TRBJ2-5; no reliable D call. Trimming removed 3 bases from V and 1 base from J, with 6 bases in between. Germline values: CDR1 SQVTM, CDR2 ANQGSEA. This CDR3 spans 12 amino acids. The CDR3: CSVELGQETQYF. CDR3 DNA: TGCAGCGTTGAGCTAGGCCAAGAGACCCAGTACTTC.

The V and J genes are TRBV7-2 and TRBJ1-6, with D hard to call. V gave up 0 bases and J gave up 14 bases, with 23 bases separating them. The CDR3 is made up of 17 amino acids. Germline V lookup: CDR1 SGHTA, CDR2 FQGNSA. The CDR3 bases are TGTGCCAGCAGCTTAGCGAAGGGTTGGAGGCCAGGCATATCCCTCCACTTT. It encodes CASSLAKGWRPGISLHF. Full variable domain (rest looked up from reference TRBV7-2 and TRBJ1-6): GAGVSQSPSNKVTEKGKDVELRCDPISGHTALYWYRQSLGQGLEFLIYFQGNSAPDKSGLPSDRFSAERTGGSVSTLTIQRTQQEDSAVYLCASSLAKGWRPGISLHFGNGTRLTVT.

The rearrangement uses TRBV6-5 and TRBJ2-5; TRBD2 matches 7 bases. Trimming cost V 6 bases and J 5 bases; bases outside gene matches: 6. CDR1 is MNHEY, CDR2 SVGAGI, per germline. The CDR3 extends over 13 amino acids. CDR3 DNA: TGTGCCAGCAGCAGGACTAGGCGGGAGACCCAGTACTTC. Its protein is CASSRTRRETQYF.

The chain joins TRBV18 to TRBJ1-2; 9 nucleotides align to TRBD1. The CDR3 totals 14 residues. CDR1 is KGHSH and CDR2 is LQKENI in the germline V gene. The J segment lost 5 bases and the V segment lost 6 bases, leaving 7 bases of the junction unmatched. The CDR3 loop reads CASSPADRGYGYTF. CDR3 in DNA: TGTGCCAGCTCCCCAGCGGACAGGGGATATGGCTACACCTTC.

This clone was recorded once. V and J are TRBV5-6 and TRBJ2-7; the D gene is possibly TRBD2 (6 bases). V lost 3 bases, J lost 0 bases, and 16 bases lay in between. This CDR3 contains 16 residues. The V gene's germline CDR1 is SGHDT and CDR2 YYEEEE. The CDR3 nucleotides are TGTGCCAGCAGCTCTGGGACTCAACTAAGCTCCTACGAGCAGTACTTC. Its translation is CASSSGTQLSSYEQYF.

The chain employs TRBV7-2 and TRBJ2-5; TRBD2 matches at 12 bases. Unmatched junction bases numbered 10, after V lost 4 bases and J lost 7 bases. CDR1 and CDR2 from the germline V gene are SGHTA and FQGNSA. The CDR3 runs to 16 residues. CDR3 coding DNA: TGTGCCAGCAGCTCAGCTAGCGGGGGGGCTTTTTGGACCCAGTACTTC. It codes for CASSSASGGAFWTQYF.